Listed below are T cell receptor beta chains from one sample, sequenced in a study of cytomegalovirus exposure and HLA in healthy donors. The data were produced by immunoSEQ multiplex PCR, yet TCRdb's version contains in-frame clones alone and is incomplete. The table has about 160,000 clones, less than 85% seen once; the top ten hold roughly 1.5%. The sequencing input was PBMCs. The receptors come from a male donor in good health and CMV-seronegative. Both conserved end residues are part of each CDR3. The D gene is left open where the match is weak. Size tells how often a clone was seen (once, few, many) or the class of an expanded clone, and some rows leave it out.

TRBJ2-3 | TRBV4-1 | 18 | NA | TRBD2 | TGCGCCAGCAGCCAAGATTGGAGCGGGGGGACCTACACAGATACGCAGTATTTT | CASSQDWSGGTYTDTQYF
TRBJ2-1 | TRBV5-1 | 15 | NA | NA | TGCGCCAGCAGCCGAGCCGGGGTCAAATCTGATGAGCAGTTCTTC | CASSRAGVKSDEQFF
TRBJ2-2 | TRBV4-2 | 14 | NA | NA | TGTGCCAGCAGCCAAGATCGGGTCACCGGGGAGCTGTTTTTT | CASSQDRVTGELFF
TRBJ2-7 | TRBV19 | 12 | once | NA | TGTGCCAGTAGTTTTCTAGCCAACGAGCAGTACTTC | CASSFLANEQYF
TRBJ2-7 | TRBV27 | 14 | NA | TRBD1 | TGTGCCAGCGGCGACAGGGAGAGTATGTACGAGCAGTACTTC | CASGDRESMYEQYF
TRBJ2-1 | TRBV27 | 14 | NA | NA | TGTGCCAGCAGTTTAGGGCTAAGTGCCCCCGAGCAGTTCTTC | CASSLGLSAPEQFF
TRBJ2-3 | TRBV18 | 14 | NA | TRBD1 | TGTGCCAGCTTCGGACAGGGGTACGCAGATACGCAGTATTTT | CASFGQGYADTQYF
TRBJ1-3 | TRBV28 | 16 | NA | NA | TGTGCCAGCAGTTTAGGGCTCGCGGGGACTGGAAACACCATATATTTT | CASSLGLAGTGNTIYF
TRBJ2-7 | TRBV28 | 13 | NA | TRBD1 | TGTGCCAGCAGCGAACAGGGGGCGAACGAGCAGTACTTC | CASSEQGANEQYF
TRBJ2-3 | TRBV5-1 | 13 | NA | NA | TGCGCCAGCAGCTTGAGTTCAGCAGATACGCAGTATTTT | CASSLSSADTQYF
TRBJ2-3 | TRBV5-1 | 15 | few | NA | TGCGCCAGCAGCTTGAGGGGGTCCTACACAGATACGCAGTATTTT | CASSLRGSYTDTQYF
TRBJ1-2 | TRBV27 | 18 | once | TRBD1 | TGTGCCAGCAGCGAACTAGGGGCAGTCCGGAGGGACAGCTTAGGCTACACCTTC | CASSELGAVRRDSLGYTF
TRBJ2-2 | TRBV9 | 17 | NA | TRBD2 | TGTGCCAGCAGCGTAGATACTAGCGGGAGGAGTACCGGGGAGCTGTTTTTT | CASSVDTSGRSTGELFF
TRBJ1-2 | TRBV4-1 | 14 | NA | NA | TGCGCCAGCAGCCAAGTTCTAGGCCGAAGTGGCTACACCTTC | CASSQVLGRSGYTF
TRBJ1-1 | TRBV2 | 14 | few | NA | TGTGCCAGCAGTGTACAGACAGGAAGGCCTGAAGCTTTCTTT | CASSVQTGRPEAFF
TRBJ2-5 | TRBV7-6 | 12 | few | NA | TGTGCCAGCAGCGCGGTAGCGAAAAATTTATACTTC | CASSAVAKNLYF
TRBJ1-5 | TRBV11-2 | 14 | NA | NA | TGTGCCAGCAGCTTAGACAGGGTGGGCCAGCCCCAGCATTTT | CASSLDRVGQPQHF
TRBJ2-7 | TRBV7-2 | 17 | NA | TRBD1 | TGTGCCAGCAGCTTAGCGGTTGGGACAGGGTTCTCCTACGAGCAGTACTTC | CASSLAVGTGFSYEQYF
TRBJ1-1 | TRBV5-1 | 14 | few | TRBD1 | TGCGCCAGCAGCCCGGGACAGGGGGCCACTGAAGCTTTCTTT | CASSPGQGATEAFF
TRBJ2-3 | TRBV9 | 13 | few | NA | TGTGCCAGCAGCGTAGCTCAGGTTAATACGCAGTATTTT | CASSVAQVNTQYF
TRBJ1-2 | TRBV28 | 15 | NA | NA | TGTGCCAGCAGTTTAGGTTCAGGGGAACGGTATGGCTACACCTTC | CASSLGSGERYGYTF
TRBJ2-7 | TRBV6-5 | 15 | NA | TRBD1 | TGTGCCAGCAAGAGGGAGACAGGGCCTAGCTACGAGCAGTACTTC | CASKRETGPSYEQYF
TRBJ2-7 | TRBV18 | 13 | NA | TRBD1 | TGTGCCAGCTCACGTGACAGGGGTTACGAGCAGTACTTC | CASSRDRGYEQYF
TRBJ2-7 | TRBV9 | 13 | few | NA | TGTGCCAGCAGCGTAGACGTTCGGGACGAGCAGTACTTC | CASSVDVRDEQYF
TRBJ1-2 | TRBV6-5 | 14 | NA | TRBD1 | TGTGCCAGCATTACTAGACAGGGGGCGTCTGGCTACACCTTC | CASITRQGASGYTF
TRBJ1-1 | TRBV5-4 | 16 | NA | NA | TGTGCCAGCAGCTTGGGGGTCCGGGATGGGAACACTGAAGCTTTCTTT | CASSLGVRDGNTEAFF
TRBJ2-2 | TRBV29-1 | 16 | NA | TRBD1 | TGCAGCGTTGAAGATCGGGACAGGGCGAACACCGGGGAGCTGTTTTTT | CSVEDRDRANTGELFF
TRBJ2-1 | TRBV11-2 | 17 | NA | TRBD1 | TGTGCCAGCAGCTTCATAGTCCGGGACAGGGGTATGAATGAGCAGTTCTTC | CASSFIVRDRGMNEQFF
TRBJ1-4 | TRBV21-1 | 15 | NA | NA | TGTGCCAGCAGCAAAGCCGGGACAGGGGTAGAAAAACTGTTTTTT | CASSKAGTGVEKLFF
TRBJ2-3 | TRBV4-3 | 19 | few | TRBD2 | TGCGCCAGCAGCCAAGGAGGGGGGACTAGCGGGTACAGCACAGATACGCAGTATTTT | CASSQGGGTSGYSTDTQYF
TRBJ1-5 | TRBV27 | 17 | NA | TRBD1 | TGTGCCAGCAGTGTCCGACAGGGAGGAAGGCGAGATCAGCCCCAGCATTTT | CASSVRQGGRRDQPQHF
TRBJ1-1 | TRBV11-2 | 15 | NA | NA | TGTGCCAGCAGCTTAGATCGTACAGGGAACACTGAAGCTTTCTTT | CASSLDRTGNTEAFF
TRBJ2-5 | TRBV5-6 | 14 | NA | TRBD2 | TGTGCCAGCAGCTTAGCGGGAGGGCGAGAGACCCAGTACTTC | CASSLAGGRETQYF